This T cell receptor beta chain emerged from a study of T cells after yellow fever vaccination. Study findings and constraints: Most primary-vaccination clones reappeared after the booster (about 97% CD4, approximately 88% CD8).

Looked up from germline, CDR1 is MNHEY and CDR2 is SMNVEV (reference sequence). J lost 2 bases, V lost 5 bases, and 2 bases had no gene match. The CDR3 contains 14 residues. For TCR, cDNA came from 5'RACE template switching, which added a universal primer site and UMIs. Each CDR3 protein is one row after TCRdb ran MiXCR on the 5' RACE reads. The top ten hold roughly 28% of the sample, which has around 72,000 distinct CDR3 sequences, around 7% seen once. This clonotype was observed a handful of times. As yet, its antigen is unknown. The receptor's source is a man between 18 and 35 years old who received the YFV17D yellow fever vaccine. Sequenced here: CD8+ T cells sorted from PBMCs, sampled roughly 10 days after the first yellow fever vaccination. The chain recombines TRBV27 with TRBJ2-7; 11 bases are a match to TRBD2. The CDR3 sequence is CASSLAGGAYEQYF. Here the CDR3 DNA reads TGTGCCAGCAGTCTAGCGGGGGGAGCCTACGAGCAGTACTTC.